This entry lists 28 T cell receptor beta chains sequenced from one sample in a study of blood T cells in healthy people across ages. Sample-barcoded 5' priming and a J-beta primer mix drove a second PCR of about 6 to 12 cycles. TCRdb redid the calling of the 5' RACE reads with MiXCR, one entry per CDR3 protein. The sample shows 450,000 to 600,000 distinct CDR3 sequences, around 27% of them seen only once. The same sample was also used in a study of T cells of mothers and their children.

The sequenced material came from blood. The receptors derive from a boy younger than 10 in good health.

The chain is built from TRBV4-3 and TRBJ2-5; 7 positions agree with TRBD1. The end of the DNA fits TRBJ2-1 better, so the J call may be wrong. CDR3 length equals 17 residues. Germline CDR1 is LGHNA and CDR2 is YSLEER. CDR3 nucleotides: TGCGCCAGCAGCCAAGAGCCCGGGACAGACGGCTACAATGAGCAGTTCTTC. This sequence encodes CASSQEPGTDGYNEQFF.

This clonotype was picked up a small number of times. The chain combines TRBV5-1 with TRBJ2-3; 10 bases line up with TRBD2. Germline-derived CDR1 and CDR2 are SGHRS and YFSETQ. Trimming cost V 1 base and J 0 bases; bases outside gene matches: 11. The CDR3 extends over 19 amino acids. This CDR3 reads CASSLLASGSGRSTDTQYF. CDR3 nucleotides: TGCGCCAGCAGCTTGTTGGCTAGCGGGAGCGGGAGGAGCACAGATACGCAGTATTTT.

This clonotype has a handful of counts. The rearrangement joins TRBV7-9 to TRBJ1-2; D might be TRBD1 (6 bases). This CDR3 comprises 16 residues. The germline V gene has CDR1 SEHNR and CDR2 FQNEAQ (reference sequence). The ends were cut back, 2 bases at V and 6 bases at J, with 19 bases in the middle. The DNA of the CDR3 is TGTGCCAGCAGCTTAAGAAGGGGCAGGGGTTTTCATGGCTACACCTTC. Translation: CASSLRRGRGFHGYTF. Using reference TRBV7-9 and TRBJ1-2 for the parts outside the CDR3, the full variable domain is DTGVSQNPRHKITKRGQNVTFRCDPISEHNRLYWYRQTLGQGPEFLTYFQNEAQLEKSRLLSDRFSAERPKGSFSTLEIQRTEQGDSAMYLCASSLRRGRGFHGYTFGSGTRLTVV.

The chain is built from TRBV19 and TRBJ2-7; D possibly corresponds to TRBD1 (6 bases). This CDR3 is built from 15 residues. The germline V and J ends were trimmed by 4 bases and 0 bases, with 13 bases remaining between them. Per germline, CDR1 LNHDA and CDR2 SQIVND (reference sequence). The CDR3 sequence is CASSTSQGASYEQYF. The CDR3 DNA sequence: TGTGCCAGTAGTACCTCACAGGGAGCCTCCTACGAGCAGTACTTC.

The V gene is TRBV6-2 or TRBV6-3, the J gene TRBJ2-1; 9 bases match TRBD1. This CDR3 has 14 residues. Germline V gene sequence: CDR1 MNHEY, CDR2 SVGEGT. Unmatched junction bases numbered 8, after V lost 7 bases and J lost 7 bases. In nucleotides, the CDR3 is TGTGCCAGCACCCGGACAGGGGTTCTGAATGAGCAGTTCTTC. It is translated as CASTRTGVLNEQFF.

This chain joins TRBV19 and TRBJ2-7, with D perhaps assigned TRBD1 or TRBD2 (7 bases each). This CDR3 spans 14 amino acids. V shed 8 bases and J shed 3 bases, with 17 bases lying between them. Germline CDR1 and CDR2: LNHDA and SQIVND (reference sequence). The CDR3 DNA follows: TGTGCCAGTTCGTCCGCAGGGGGGGTCTACGAGCAGTACTTC. It specifies CASSSAGGVYEQYF. The full variable domain, its missing parts supplied by reference TRBV19 and TRBJ2-7, is DGGITQSPKYLFRKEGQNVTLSCEQNLNHDAMYWYRQDPGQGLRLIYYSQIVNDFQKGDIAEGYSVSREKKESFPLTVTSAQKNPTAFYLCASSSAGGVYEQYFGPGTRLTVT.

The chain is built from TRBV7-9 and TRBJ2-7; D is unresolved. This CDR3 has 13 residues. The V gene's germline CDR1 is SEHNR and CDR2 FQNEAQ (reference sequence). The ends were cut back, 5 bases at V and 0 bases at J, with 8 bases in the middle. DNA for the CDR3: TGTGCCAGCAGCCGACGACCCTCCTACGAGCAGTACTTC. Its protein is CASSRRPSYEQYF.

This clonotype was seen only a few times. The genes are TRBV29-1 and TRBJ2-2; the D is unclear. V was trimmed by 5 bases and J by 6 bases, leaving 4 bases between them. This CDR3 is built from 10 residues. Per germline, CDR1 SQVTM and CDR2 ANQGSEA. CDR3 DNA sequence: TGCAGCGTTCGAGCCGGGGAGCTGTTTTTT. This encodes CSVRAGELFF.

The CDR3 nucleotides read TGCGCCAGCAGCCCGTTTTGGGGGGATCAAGCCAAAAACATTCAGTACTTC. Protein: CASSPFWGDQAKNIQYF. This rearrangement joins TRBV5-1 to TRBJ2-4; perhaps TRBD2 as D (6 bases). The CDR3 is 17 residues long. In germline, CDR1 is SGHRS, CDR2 YFSETQ. V lost 4 bases and J 0 bases, leaving 17 bases between the germline ends.

The gene calls are TRBV27 and TRBJ2-5; D ambiguous. The CDR3 extends over 16 amino acids. With 0 bases removed from V and 0 bases from J, the gap between germline ends came to 11 bases. Per the germline V gene, CDR1 is MNHEY and CDR2 is SMNVEV (reference sequence). As DNA, the CDR3 is TGTGCCAGCAGTTTATCGAATTCGCAGTACCAAGAGACCCAGTACTTC. It specifies CASSLSNSQYQETQYF.

This clonotype has more than one count but fewer than ten. This rearrangement joins TRBV7-9 to TRBJ2-7; a weak D match, TRBD1 (6 bases). Germline CDR1 reads SEHNR; CDR2 reads FQNEAQ (reference sequence). The CDR3 is 13 residues long. V lost 5 bases and J 3 bases, leaving 11 bases between the germline ends. CDR3: CASSPRDIYEQYF. The CDR3 bases are TGTGCCAGCAGCCCGAGGGACATCTACGAGCAGTACTTC. The complete variable domain, with remaining parts taken from reference TRBV7-9 and TRBJ2-7, reads DTGVSQNPRHKITKRGQNVTFRCDPISEHNRLYWYRQTLGQGPEFLTYFQNEAQLEKSRLLSDRFSAERPKGSFSTLEIQRTEQGDSAMYLCASSPRDIYEQYFGPGTRLTVT.

J is TRBJ2-1 and V is TRBV7-9; 8 nucleotides align to TRBD1. The V and J ends lost 4 bases and 3 bases, in that order; junction bases with no gene match: 8. Germline V gives CDR1 SEHNR, CDR2 FQNEAQ (reference sequence). The CDR3 loop spans 16 amino acids. CDR3 DNA sequence: TGTGCCAGCAGCTGGGGGGACAGGACCCTCTACAATGAGCAGTTCTTC. This encodes CASSWGDRTLYNEQFF.

This clonotype showed up just a few times. The V and J genes are TRBV7-2 and TRBJ1-2; 8 nucleotides agree with TRBD1. Germline V gene sequence: CDR1 SGHTA, CDR2 FQGNSA. The CDR3 is 15 residues long. The trim removed 4 bases at V and 6 bases at J, leaving 10 bases unmatched. As DNA, the CDR3 is TGTGCCAGCAGCTCCAACCCGGGACAGGCTAATGGCTACACCTTC. Its protein product is CASSSNPGQANGYTF.

This clonotype was seen a handful of times. This chain joins TRBV7-9 and TRBJ1-5, with a weak D call TRBD1 (6 bases). The CDR3 has 14 amino acids. Germline values: CDR1 SEHNR, CDR2 FQNEAQ (reference sequence). With 3 bases removed from V and 6 bases from J, the gap between germline ends came to 12 bases. The CDR3 DNA is TGTGCCAGCAGCTTGGGGGCCGCCGCTCAGCCCCAGCATTTT. Translated: CASSLGAAAQPQHF.

This clonotype was detected a few times. Compared with germline, one end of the junction differs, possibly owing to a read error. The chain recombines TRBV6-5 with TRBJ2-2, with D hard to call. Germline-derived CDR1 and CDR2 are MNHEY and SVGAGI. The CDR3 contains 14 residues. CDR3 region: CASMVADRAGELFF. In DNA, the CDR3 is TGCGCCAGCATGGTGGCCGACCGTGCCGGGGAGCTGTTTTTT.

The chain combines TRBV5-1 with TRBJ2-1; 7 nucleotides agree with TRBD1. CDR1 is SGHRS, CDR2 YFSETQ, per germline. V lost 2 bases and J lost 6; bases outside the gene matches: 5. This CDR3 is 14 amino acids long. CDR3 DNA: TGCGCCAGCAGCTTTCTGACAGGGAGCAATGAGCAGTTCTTC. Encoded protein: CASSFLTGSNEQFF.

V usage is TRBV12-3 or TRBV12-4 and J usage is TRBJ2-6; 9 positions agree with TRBD1. The CDR3 sequence is 18 residues long. V was pared by 3 bases and J by 2 bases, with 8 bases of the junction left unmatched. The DNA for the CDR3 is TGTGCCAGCAGTTTCGGGACAGGGCAAAGGGCTGGGGCCAACGTCCTGACTTTC. Its protein product is CASSFGTGQRAGANVLTF.

The rearrangement joins TRBV7-9 to TRBJ1-5, with a weak D call TRBD1 (5 bases). The V end lost 5 bases, the J end lost 10 bases, and 15 bases lay between the germline ends. Per the germline V gene, CDR1 is SEHNR and CDR2 is FQNEAQ (reference sequence). The CDR3 runs to 13 residues. The CDR3 loop is CASSPGSGTPQHF. CDR3 bases: TGTGCCAGCAGCCCAGGCTCAGGGACTCCCCAGCATTTT.

The chain couples TRBV6-1 to TRBJ2-6, with 7 bases that match TRBD2. V was pared by 8 bases and J by 2 bases, with 15 bases of the junction left unmatched. Germline-derived CDR1 and CDR2 are MNHNS and SASEGT. The CDR3 has 18 amino acids. The CDR3 coding sequence is TGTGCCAGCTCCACGGGGGGTGTTCTTCTTCCTGGGGCCAACGTCCTGACTTTC. Translated: CASSTGGVLLPGANVLTF.

This chain connects TRBV6-6 to TRBJ2-3; the match to TRBD2 covers 8 bases. Germline values: CDR1 MNHNY, CDR2 SVGAGI (reference sequence). V gave up 6 bases and J gave up 3 bases; unmatched junction bases: 8. The CDR3 is 15 residues long. CDR3 coding DNA: TGTGCCAGCAGCCCGGGACTAGGGGAGACAGATACGCAGTATTTT. It yields the protein CASSPGLGETDTQYF.

This clonotype turned up a few times. This chain connects TRBV3-1 to TRBJ2-1; 8 bases agree with TRBD1. The CDR3 contains 13 residues. The V gene's germline CDR1 is LGHDT and CDR2 YNNKEL (reference sequence). The trim removed 4 bases at V and 6 bases at J, leaving 2 bases unmatched. The CDR3 nucleotides are TGTGCCAGCAGCCGGCAGGGGGCCAATGAGCAGTTCTTC. This encodes CASSRQGANEQFF.

The CDR3 region is CAGRGGASAEQFF. Written as DNA, the CDR3 is TGTGCCGGGCGGGGGGGCGCTTCTGCTGAGCAGTTCTTC. V gene TRBV30 combines with J gene TRBJ2-5; 9 bases match TRBD2. The J call could be wrong; TRBJ2-1 is a better fit for the DNA end. This CDR3 spans 13 amino acids. Germline CDR1 reads GTSNPN; CDR2 reads SVGIG (reference sequence).

V and J are TRBV10-3 and TRBJ2-5, with 11 nucleotides matching TRBD2. The V and J ends lost 0 bases and 4 bases, in that order; junction bases with no gene match: 10. CDR1 ENHRY and CDR2 SYGVKD come from the germline V gene. The CDR3 consists of 18 residues. The CDR3 region has the DNA TGTGCCATCAGTGAGTCCCCCACTAGCGGGAGAATGGGAGAGACCCAGTACTTC. Protein: CAISESPTSGRMGETQYF.

The J gene is TRBJ2-5, the V gene TRBV5-1; D uncertain. V lost 0 bases, J lost 2 bases, and 8 bases lay in between. The CDR3 length is 14 residues. The germline V gene encodes CDR1 SGHRS and CDR2 YFSETQ. In DNA form, the CDR3 reads TGCGCCAGCAGCTTGGAAAGCGCGCAAGAGACCCAGTACTTC. Protein sequence: CASSLESAQETQYF.

This chain links TRBV11-3 with TRBJ2-3; unclear D gene. CDR1 and CDR2 from the germline V gene are SGHNT and YENEEA. The CDR3 is 14 amino acids. Trimming removed 4 bases at V and 2 bases at J, with 10 bases between. This CDR3 reads CASSSSHLTDTQYF. CDR3 in DNA: TGTGCCAGCAGCTCCTCCCACCTCACAGATACGCAGTATTTT.

The CDR3 DNA follows: TGTGCCAGCAGTTACGGTCGGGGTGAGCAGTACTTC. This gives the protein CASSYGRGEQYF. The chain combines TRBV6-5 with TRBJ2-7, with D perhaps TRBD2 (5 bases). From germline, CDR1 is MNHEY and CDR2 SVGAGI. CDR3 size: 12 residues. Trimming removed 2 bases from V and 7 bases from J, with 9 bases in between.

This clonotype was seen more than once but under ten times. This chain joins TRBV20-1 and TRBJ2-1, with D unclear. The CDR3 is 13 amino acids. Germline loops: CDR1 DFQATT, CDR2 SNEGSKA (reference sequence). V lost 3 bases to trimming and J lost 2 bases, with 8 bases between them. CDR3 nucleotide sequence: TGCAGTGCTAGCTCTGAAGCCTACAATGAGCAGTTCTTC. Translation: CSASSEAYNEQFF.

In its sample, this clonotype was seen many times. The rearrangement joins TRBV9 to TRBJ2-5, with unresolved D. V was trimmed by 4 bases and J by 5 bases, leaving 15 bases between them. Germline CDR1 reads SGDLS; CDR2 reads YYNGEE. The CDR3 is 14 residues long. CDR3 DNA: TGTGCCAGCAGCCGCGGCCCCGGTCCGGAGACCCAGTACTTC. This sequence encodes CASSRGPGPETQYF.